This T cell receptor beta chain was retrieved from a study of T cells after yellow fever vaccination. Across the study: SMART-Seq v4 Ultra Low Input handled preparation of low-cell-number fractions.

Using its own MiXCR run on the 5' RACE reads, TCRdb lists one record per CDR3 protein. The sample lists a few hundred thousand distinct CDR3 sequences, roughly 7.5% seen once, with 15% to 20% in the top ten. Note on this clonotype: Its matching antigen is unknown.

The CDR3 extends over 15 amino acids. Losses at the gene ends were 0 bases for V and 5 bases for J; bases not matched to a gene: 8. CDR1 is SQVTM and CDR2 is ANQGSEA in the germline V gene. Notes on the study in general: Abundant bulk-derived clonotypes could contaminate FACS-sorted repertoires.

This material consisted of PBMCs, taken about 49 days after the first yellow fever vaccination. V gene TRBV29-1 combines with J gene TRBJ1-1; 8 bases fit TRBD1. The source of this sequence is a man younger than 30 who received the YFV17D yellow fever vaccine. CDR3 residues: CSVEEGWQGATEAFF. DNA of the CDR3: TGCAGCGTTGAAGAAGGATGGCAGGGGGCTACTGAAGCTTTCTTT.